The 18 T cell receptor beta chains given below trace back to one sample, sequenced in a study of memory CD4+ T cells and cytomegalovirus serostatus. Single viable CD3+CD4+CD8-CD45RO+ cells were sorted as the memory CD4+ T cells. Clones were read by immunoSEQ multiplex PCR, and TCRdb kept only the in-frame ones, dropping some. The table records 55,000 to 80,000 clones, 60% to 85% of them present only once. The sequenced material came from memory CD4+ T cells from blood. The receptors derive from an adult in good health and CMV-seropositive.

The chain links TRBV28 to TRBJ2-7, with a tentative D call TRBD1 (6 bases). The CDR3 is 15 residues long. V lost 6 bases and J 3 bases, leaving 18 bases between the germline ends. Germline-derived CDR1 and CDR2 are MDHEN and SYDVKM. Here the CDR3 DNA reads TGTGCCAGCAGCTTAGAACCGGGACATGGCTACGAGCAGTACTTC. Protein product: CASSLEPGHGYEQYF.

This clone showed up just once. The V call is TRBV19, the J call TRBJ2-7; weak D call: TRBD1 (5 bases). V gave up 1 base and J gave up 2 bases, with 9 bases separating them. The germline CDR1 and CDR2 sequences are LNHDA and SQIVND (reference sequence). The CDR3 is 14 residues long. The CDR3 region is CASSIVVGPYEQYF. CDR3 DNA: TGTGCCAGTAGTATAGTCGTGGGGCCCTACGAGCAGTACTTC. Complete variable domain (other parts from reference TRBV19 and TRBJ2-7): DGGITQSPKYLFRKEGQNVTLSCEQNLNHDAMYWYRQDPGQGLRLIYYSQIVNDFQKGDIAEGYSVSREKKESFPLTVTSAQKNPTAFYLCASSIVVGPYEQYFGPGTRLTVT.

This chain uses TRBV7-3 with TRBJ1-1, with 11 bases aligning to TRBD1. From germline, CDR1 is SGHTA and CDR2 FQGTGA. V was pared by 4 bases and J by 5 bases, with 6 bases of the junction left unmatched. The CDR3 totals 15 residues. The CDR3 DNA sequence: TGTGCCAGCAGCTCAACCGGGACAGGGGGGACTGAAGCTTTCTTT. Translated, it gives CASSSTGTGGTEAFF.

V usage is TRBV10-1 and J usage is TRBJ1-4; the D is unclear. V was pared by 2 bases and J by 5 bases, with 21 bases between. Germline V gives CDR1 WNHNN, CDR2 SYGVQD (reference sequence). The CDR3 has 18 amino acids. CDR3 in DNA: TGCGCCAGCAGTGAGGCGGGCCCGCGAGGCAATCCGAATGAAAAACTGTTTTTT. This sequence encodes CASSEAGPRGNPNEKLFF.

The rearrangement uses TRBV10-1 and TRBJ2-5; 7 bases are shared with TRBD2. The V and J ends lost 4 bases and 3 bases, in that order; junction bases with no gene match: 8. The CDR3 runs to 15 residues. The V gene's germline CDR1 is WNHNN and CDR2 SYGVQD (reference sequence). The CDR3 loop is CASSGDGLGEETQYF. CDR3 sequence (DNA): TGCGCCAGCAGTGGGGACGGACTAGGAGAAGAGACCCAGTACTTC.

This clone has only one observation. This chain uses TRBV7-3 with TRBJ2-1, with 14 nucleotides matching TRBD2. CDR3 size: 16 residues. Germline lookup yields CDR1 SGHTA and CDR2 FQGTGA. V was clipped by 10 bases and J by 0 bases; unmatched bases: 5. The CDR3 region is CATSGTSGSSYNEQFF. In nucleotides, the CDR3 is TGTGCCACTTCCGGGACTAGCGGGAGCTCCTACAATGAGCAGTTCTTC.

The chain links TRBV5-1 to TRBJ1-1, with D unresolved. The CDR3 covers 13 residues. Germline CDR1 reads SGHRS; CDR2 reads YFSETQ. Deletions cut 5 bases from V and 5 bases from J, with 13 bases between. The CDR3 sequence is CASSAPTLTEAFF. The CDR3 DNA reads TGCGCCAGCAGTGCTCCAACTCTGACTGAAGCTTTCTTT.

The genes are TRBV9 and TRBJ2-1, with 7 bases fitting TRBD1. The CDR3 runs to 16 residues. The trim removed 2 bases at V and 0 bases at J, leaving 5 bases unmatched. Per germline, CDR1 SGDLS and CDR2 YYNGEE. The CDR3 DNA sequence: TGTGCCAGCAGCGTGGCAGGGGGAAGCTCCTACAATGAGCAGTTCTTC. It yields the protein CASSVAGGSSYNEQFF.

This clone was observed a few times. The V and J genes are TRBV5-1 and TRBJ1-1; no definite D call. In germline, CDR1 is SGHRS, CDR2 YFSETQ. This CDR3 is built from 14 residues. V was cut by 4 bases and J by 8 bases, with 18 bases left in between. The CDR3: CASSINGGYSEAFF. CDR3 coding DNA: TGCGCCAGCAGCATAAACGGAGGATACTCCGAAGCTTTCTTT.

This clone was observed a few times. The chain is built from TRBV19 and TRBJ1-1, with D unclear. The V end was cut by 4 bases, the J end by 1 base, with 16 bases between. The length of the CDR3 is 16 residues. Germline V gene lookup returns CDR1 LNHDA and CDR2 SQIVND (reference sequence). As DNA, the CDR3 is TGTGCCAGTAGTACCCCCCGGGCAGGCCAGAACACTGAAGCTTTCTTT. Amino acids: CASSTPRAGQNTEAFF.

V gene TRBV6-5 combines with J gene TRBJ1-5, with a tentative D call TRBD1 (5 bases). The germline CDR1 and CDR2 sequences are MNHEY and SVGAGI. This CDR3 has 15 amino acids. V was trimmed by 5 bases and J by 2 bases, leaving 13 bases between them. Here the CDR3 reads CASSPGRARNQPQHF. CDR3 nucleotides: TGTGCCAGCAGTCCGGGCAGGGCTCGCAATCAGCCCCAGCATTTT.

A word on this clone: At the DNA level, this CDR3 is encoded by other sequences in the same sample as well. CDR3 sequence: CATSRDRGREQYF. The DNA for the CDR3 is TGTGCCACCAGCAGAGACAGGGGGCGGGAGCAGTACTTC. The chain carries TRBV15 and TRBJ2-7; the match to TRBD1 covers 8 bases. CDR3 length equals 13 residues. Germline CDR1 and CDR2: LNHNV and YYDKDF (reference sequence). V shed 0 bases, J shed 7 bases, and the junction held 2 bases outside the gene matches.

V usage is TRBV5-1 and J usage is TRBJ1-2, with D maybe TRBD1 (5 bases). With 5 bases removed from V and 0 bases from J, the gap between germline ends came to 17 bases. The germline V gene has CDR1 SGHRS and CDR2 YFSETQ. The CDR3 has 16 amino acids. The CDR3 is CASSLDSGTPNYGYTF. CDR3 bases: TGCGCCAGCAGTCTTGACAGCGGTACTCCTAACTATGGCTACACCTTC.

This chain uses TRBV10-2 with TRBJ2-3; TRBD2 matches at 9 bases. Unmatched junction bases numbered 9, after V lost 11 bases and J lost 3 bases. In germline, CDR1 is WSHSY, CDR2 SAAADI. CDR3 size: 14 residues. DNA for the CDR3: TGCGCCGGCGTACCTAGCGGGGAGACAGATACGCAGTATTTT. It is translated as CAGVPSGETDTQYF.

This clone was seen once. The chain employs TRBV4-1 and TRBJ2-7; 8 bases match TRBD1. Germline CDR1 is MGHRA and CDR2 is YSYEKL. The CDR3 totals 15 residues. V dropped 5 bases and J dropped 4; count of bases not matched to a gene: 10. The chain's CDR3 is CASSSLGQGMYEQYF. The CDR3 coding sequence is TGCGCCAGCAGCTCATTAGGACAGGGAATGTACGAGCAGTACTTC.

This clone has a single count. The J gene is TRBJ2-7, the V gene TRBV23-1, with D possibly matching TRBD2 (6 bases). TRBV23-1 is an open reading frame, and its role is uncertain. The CDR3 is made up of 12 amino acids. V shed 2 bases and J shed 6 bases, with 8 bases lying between them. The CDR3 loop reads CASSQRRAEQYF. The CDR3 nucleotides read TGCGCCAGCAGTCAACGGAGGGCCGAGCAGTACTTC.

The chain is built from TRBV29-1 and TRBJ1-4; D remains unclear. The CDR3 extends over 15 amino acids. CDR1 SQVTM and CDR2 ANQGSEA come from the germline V gene. Trimming left V 7 bases short and J 7 bases short, with 22 bases between. CDR3 in DNA: TGCAGCGCCCGTTCGGTCCCCTGGGGAGGTGAAAAACTGTTTTTT. This encodes CSARSVPWGGEKLFF.

This clone was seen just once. The CDR3 DNA sequence: TGTGCCAGCAGTGAATTCCTAGGAGAGCTTTACGAGCAGTACTTC. Translated, it gives CASSEFLGELYEQYF. The chain recombines TRBV2 with TRBJ2-7; D gene uncertain. The CDR3 runs to 15 residues. Germline V gene lookup returns CDR1 SNHLY and CDR2 FYNNEI. Trimming removed 2 bases at V and 4 bases at J, with 15 bases between.